A single sample is the source of the 9 T cell receptor beta chains below, sequenced in a study of tumor-infiltrating lymphocytes in primary liver carcinoma (dated by TCRdb to 2016 to 2017). The data were produced on an Illumina HiSeq 2500. TCRbeta-specific cDNA was reverse-transcribed from 500 ng total RNA using a constant-region primer and ProtoScript II reverse transcriptase. Construction of the TCRbeta libraries relied on three nested rounds of multiplex PCR, following a slightly modified ARM-PCR procedure. Multiplex TRBV1-TRBV30 forward primers and a Cbeta reverse primer were used in the first two PCR rounds, each of which was run for around 9 cycles. TCRdb reworked the public reads: Q25 trimming with fastp, MiXCR clone assembly, productive beta chains retained. Rows with a matching CDR3 protein are joined into one entry that keeps the most common DNA and genes. In all, the sample holds around 120,000 distinct CDR3 sequences, and around two thirds of those were seen once. About a tenth of the sample is in the top ten clones.

Total RNA and DNA were co-extracted from approximately 20-30 mg of bulk tissue with the AllPrep DNA/RNA mini kit, without cell sorting. What was sequenced was liver tumor tissue from sampling region 1. Taken with the paper, the label for cell subset or site translates to: tumor region T1, superior pole. Receptors were obtained from a woman between 55 and 75 years old with primary liver carcinoma and hepatitis B virus infection.

This clonotype was recorded a few times. At one end, the junction sequence differs from germline, possibly due to a read error. This chain links TRBV11-2 with TRBJ2-7; TRBD1 aligns across 7 bases. Per the germline V gene, CDR1 is SGHAT and CDR2 is FQNNGV. This CDR3 has 12 amino acids. The CDR3 DNA is TGTGCTAGCAACTCCACAGGGGTCGAGCAGTACTTC. This gives the protein CASNSTGVEQYF.

Worth noting for this clonotype: No conserved phenylalanine or tryptophan is present at the end of the CDR3, so a read error is the likely explanation. The rearrangement links TRBV2 to TRBJ1-2; D is perhaps TRBD1 (5 bases). The CDR3 extends over 11 amino acids. Germline-derived CDR1 and CDR2 are SNHLY and FYNNEI. Between the trimmed V and J ends, which lost 4 bases and 8 bases, there was a span of 8 bases. The CDR3 bases are TGTGCCAGCAGTGCCAGGGCGGGCTACACCGTC. It codes for CASSARAGYTV.

In regard to this clonotype: The conserved closing phenylalanine or tryptophan is absent in this CDR3, likely reflecting a read error. CDR3 DNA sequence: TGTGCCAGAAGCGCTAACAGGGATCAGCCCCAGCATCTT. Amino acid sequence: CARSANRDQPQHL. The chain links TRBV5-4 to TRBJ1-5; possible D gene TRBD1, 6 bases. The ends were cut back, 8 bases at V and 5 bases at J, with 14 bases in the middle. The CDR3 totals 13 residues. CDR1 is SGHNT and CDR2 is YYREEE in the germline V gene (reference sequence).

The chain recombines TRBV11-1 with TRBJ2-1; D remains unclear. There are 13 residues in the CDR3. Germline V gene sequence: CDR1 SGHAT, CDR2 FQDESV (reference sequence). The V gene lost 6 bases and the J gene lost 4 bases, with 10 bases spanning the gap. CDR3 loop: CASRFSRYNEQFF. DNA of the CDR3: TGTGCCAGCAGATTCAGCAGGTACAATGAGCAGTTCTTC. Combining the CDR3 with reference TRBV11-1 and TRBJ2-1 gives the whole variable domain EAEVAQSPRYKITEKSQAVAFWCDPISGHATLYWYRQILGQGPELLVQFQDESVVDDSQLPKDRFSAERLKGVDSTLKIQPAELGDSAMYLCASRFSRYNEQFFGPGTRLTVL.

This clonotype was seen ten or more times. V is TRBV28 and J is TRBJ2-5, with D maybe TRBD1 (6 bases). The CDR3 has 15 amino acids. Per germline, CDR1 MDHEN and CDR2 SYDVKM. The germline V and J ends were trimmed by 5 bases and 5 bases, with 18 bases remaining between them. The CDR3 loop reads CASSASGAVRETQYF. The CDR3 DNA reads TGTGCCAGCAGTGCCTCAGGGGCAGTTAGGGAGACCCAGTACTTC. Full variable domain (outside the CDR3, taken from reference TRBV28 and TRBJ2-5): DVKVTQSSRYLVKRTGEKVFLECVQDMDHENMFWYRQDPGLGLRLIYFSYDVKMKEKGDIPEGYSVSREKKERFSLILESASTNQTSMYLCASSASGAVRETQYFGPGTRLLVL.

The V and J genes are TRBV11-3 and TRBJ2-1; TRBD1 aligns across 7 bases. The J segment lost 8 bases and the V segment lost 7 bases, leaving 8 bases of the junction unmatched. CDR1 and CDR2 (germline): SGHNT, YENEEA. There are 13 residues in the CDR3. For the CDR3, the DNA is TGTGCCAGCATCCTCGACAGGGAAGATGAGCAGTTCTTC. It specifies CASILDREDEQFF.

The rearrangement joins TRBV19 to TRBJ2-3, with D perhaps TRBD1 (6 bases). The CDR3 has 14 amino acids. V lost 8 bases and J lost 5, with 17 bases in between. Germline V gene data show CDR1 as LNHDA and CDR2 as SQIVND (reference sequence). The CDR3, as DNA: TGTGCCAGTTCATCTAGCCCCAGGGGAGATACGCAGTATTTT. Amino acids: CASSSSPRGDTQYF. The full variable domain, completed using reference TRBV19 and TRBJ2-3, is DGGITQSPKYLFRKEGQNVTLSCEQNLNHDAMYWYRQDPGQGLRLIYYSQIVNDFQKGDIAEGYSVSREKKESFPLTVTSAQKNPTAFYLCASSSSPRGDTQYFGPGTRLTVL.

The genes are TRBV29-1 and TRBJ2-7; 7 bases agree with TRBD1. This CDR3 is 15 amino acids long. Germline-derived CDR1 and CDR2 are SQVTM and ANQGSEA. Trimming cost V 5 bases and J 11 bases; bases outside gene matches: 21. CDR3 coding DNA: TGCAGCGTTACCTGTACAGGGGTTTCCCTAAGAATGGAGTACTTC. Translated: CSVTCTGVSLRMEYF.

On this clonotype: As the CDR3 is not closed by the conserved phenylalanine or tryptophan, this likely results from a read error. This chain connects TRBV12-3 or TRBV12-4 to TRBJ1-1; the D is unclear. This CDR3 is 12 amino acids long. V was pared by 6 bases and J by 1 base, with 6 bases between. The CDR3 sequence: CASRRRNTEAFL. The CDR3 DNA reads as TGTGCCAGCAGGCGGAGGAACACTGAAGCTTTCCTT.